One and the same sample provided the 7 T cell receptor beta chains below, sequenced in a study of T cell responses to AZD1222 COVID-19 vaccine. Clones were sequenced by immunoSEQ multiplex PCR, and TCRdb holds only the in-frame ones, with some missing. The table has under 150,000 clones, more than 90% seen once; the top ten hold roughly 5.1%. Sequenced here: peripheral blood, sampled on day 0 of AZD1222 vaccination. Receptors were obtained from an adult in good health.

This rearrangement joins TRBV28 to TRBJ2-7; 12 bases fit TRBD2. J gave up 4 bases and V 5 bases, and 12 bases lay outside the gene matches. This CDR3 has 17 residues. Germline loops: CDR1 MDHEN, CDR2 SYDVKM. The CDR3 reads CASSPFLRLAGDYEQYF. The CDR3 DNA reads TGTGCCAGCAGTCCATTCCTAAGACTAGCGGGAGATTACGAGCAGTACTTC.

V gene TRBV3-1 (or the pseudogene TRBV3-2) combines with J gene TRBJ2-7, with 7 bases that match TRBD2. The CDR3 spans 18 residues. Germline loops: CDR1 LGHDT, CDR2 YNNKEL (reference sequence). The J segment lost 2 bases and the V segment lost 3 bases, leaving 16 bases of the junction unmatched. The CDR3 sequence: CASSHMSFGLAATYEQYF. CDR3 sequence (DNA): TGTGCCAGCAGCCATATGAGTTTTGGGCTAGCGGCAACCTACGAGCAGTACTTC.

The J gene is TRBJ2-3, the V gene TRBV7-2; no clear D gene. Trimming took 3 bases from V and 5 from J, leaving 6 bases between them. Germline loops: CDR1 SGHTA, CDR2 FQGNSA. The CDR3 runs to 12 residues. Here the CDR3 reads CASSFLGDTQYF. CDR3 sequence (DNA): TGTGCCAGCAGCTTTTTGGGAGATACGCAGTATTTT.

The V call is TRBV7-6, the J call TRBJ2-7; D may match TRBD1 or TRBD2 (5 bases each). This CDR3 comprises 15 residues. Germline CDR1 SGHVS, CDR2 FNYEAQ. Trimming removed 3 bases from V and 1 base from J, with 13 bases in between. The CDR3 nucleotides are TGTGCCAGCAGCTTTTCGGGGACGGGTTCCTACGAGCAGTACTTC. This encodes CASSFSGTGSYEQYF.

The CDR3: CASSSSLFYGYTF. CDR3 DNA sequence: TGTGCCAGCAGTTCCAGCTTATTCTATGGCTACACCTTC. The rearrangement links TRBV27 to TRBJ1-2; D is unresolved. Trimming took 4 bases from V and 4 from J, leaving 10 bases between them. CDR1 and CDR2 from the germline V gene are MNHEY and SMNVEV (reference sequence). CDR3 length: 13 residues.

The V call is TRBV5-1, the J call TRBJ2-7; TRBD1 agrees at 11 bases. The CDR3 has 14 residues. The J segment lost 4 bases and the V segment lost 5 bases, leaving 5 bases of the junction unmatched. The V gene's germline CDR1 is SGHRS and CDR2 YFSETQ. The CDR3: CASSPGTGGYEQYF. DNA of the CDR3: TGCGCCAGCAGTCCTGGGACAGGGGGTTACGAGCAGTACTTC.

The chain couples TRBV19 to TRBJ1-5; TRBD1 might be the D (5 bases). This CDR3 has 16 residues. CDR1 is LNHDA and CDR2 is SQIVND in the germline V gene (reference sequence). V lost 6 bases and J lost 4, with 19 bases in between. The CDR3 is CASSRDWGGRNQPQHF. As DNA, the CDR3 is TGTGCCAGTAGCCGAGATTGGGGCGGCCGTAATCAGCCCCAGCATTTT.